The clone carrying this T cell receptor beta chain was picked up one time. What it recognizes is unknown. The data stem from a study of T cell responses to AZD1222 COVID-19 vaccine. Overall study results and limits: Variant regions that are unmutated are reportedly the target of nearly half of spike-specific TCRs.

Produced via immunoSEQ multiplex PCR; TCRdb's table is partial and in-frame only. The sample yields 120,000 to 150,000 clones, approximately 91% seen once. The CDR3 spans 15 residues. Losses at the gene ends were 1 base for V and 4 bases for J; bases not matched to a gene: 3. Germline CDR1 and CDR2: SGHAT and FQNNGV. This TCR came from an adult who received the AZD1222 COVID-19 vaccine. Sequenced material: peripheral blood, taken 28 days after the second AZD1222 dose. The J gene is TRBJ2-7, the V gene TRBV11-2; 11 bases line up with TRBD2. The CDR3 DNA follows: TGTGCCAGCAGCTTAGTTGCTAGCGGGGGGTACGAGCAGTACTTC. It translates to CASSLVASGGYEQYF.